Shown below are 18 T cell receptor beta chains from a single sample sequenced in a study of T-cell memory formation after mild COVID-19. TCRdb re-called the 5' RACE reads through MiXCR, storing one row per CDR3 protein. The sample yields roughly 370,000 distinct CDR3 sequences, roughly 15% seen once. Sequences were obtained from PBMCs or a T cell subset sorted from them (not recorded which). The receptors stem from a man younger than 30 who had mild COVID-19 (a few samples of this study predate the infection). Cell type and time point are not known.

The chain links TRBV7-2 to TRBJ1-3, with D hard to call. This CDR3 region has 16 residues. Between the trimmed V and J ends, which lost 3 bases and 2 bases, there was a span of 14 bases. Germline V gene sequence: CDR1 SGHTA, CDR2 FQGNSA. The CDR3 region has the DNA TGTGCCAGCAGCTTGGACGGAGGGCTTACTGGAAACACCATATATTTT. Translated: CASSLDGGLTGNTIYF.

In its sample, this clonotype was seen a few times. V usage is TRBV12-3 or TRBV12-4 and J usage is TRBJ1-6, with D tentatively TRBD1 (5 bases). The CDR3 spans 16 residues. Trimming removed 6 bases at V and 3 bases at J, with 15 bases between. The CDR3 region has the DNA TGTGCCAGCAGCTCGAGGGGAACCCTCTATAATTCACCCCTCCACTTT. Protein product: CASSSRGTLYNSPLHF.

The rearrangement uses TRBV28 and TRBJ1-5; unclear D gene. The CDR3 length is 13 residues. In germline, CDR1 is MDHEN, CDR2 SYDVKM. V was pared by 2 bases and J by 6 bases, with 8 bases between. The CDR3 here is CASSLASRQPQHF. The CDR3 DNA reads TGTGCCAGCAGTTTAGCCAGTCGTCAGCCCCAGCATTTT. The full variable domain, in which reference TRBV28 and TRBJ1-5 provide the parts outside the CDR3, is DVKVTQSSRYLVKRTGEKVFLECVQDMDHENMFWYRQDPGLGLRLIYFSYDVKMKEKGDIPEGYSVSREKKERFSLILESASTNQTSMYLCASSLASRQPQHFGDGTRLSIL.

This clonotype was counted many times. The CDR3 nucleotides read TGTGCCTGGGAGACGGGGAACACTGAAGCTTTCTTT. Protein product: CAWETGNTEAFF. The chain has TRBV30 and TRBJ1-1; D uncertain. This CDR3 has 12 amino acids. The V end lost 5 bases, the J end lost 1 base, and 8 bases lay between the germline ends. Germline-derived CDR1 and CDR2 are GTSNPN and SVGIG (reference sequence).

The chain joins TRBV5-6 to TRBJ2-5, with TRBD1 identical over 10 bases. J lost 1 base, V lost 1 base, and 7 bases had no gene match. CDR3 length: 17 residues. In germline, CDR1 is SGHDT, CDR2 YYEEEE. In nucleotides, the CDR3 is TGTGCCAGCAGCTTGAGACAGGGGGCCAGAACCCAAGAGACCCAGTACTTC. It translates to CASSLRQGARTQETQYF.

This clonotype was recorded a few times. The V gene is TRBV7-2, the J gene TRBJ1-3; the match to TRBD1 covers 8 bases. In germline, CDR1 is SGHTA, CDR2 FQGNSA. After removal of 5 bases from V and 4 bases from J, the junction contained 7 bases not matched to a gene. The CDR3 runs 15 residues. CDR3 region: CASSIETGAGNTIYF. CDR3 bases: TGTGCCAGCAGCATCGAGACAGGGGCCGGAAACACCATATATTTT.

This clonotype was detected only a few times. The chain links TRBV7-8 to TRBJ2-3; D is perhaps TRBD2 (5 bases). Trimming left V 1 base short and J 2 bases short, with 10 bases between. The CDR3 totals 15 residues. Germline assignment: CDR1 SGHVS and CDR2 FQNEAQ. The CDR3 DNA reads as TGTGCCAGCAGCTTAGTGGACTGGATCACAGATACGCAGTATTTT. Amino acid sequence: CASSLVDWITDTQYF.

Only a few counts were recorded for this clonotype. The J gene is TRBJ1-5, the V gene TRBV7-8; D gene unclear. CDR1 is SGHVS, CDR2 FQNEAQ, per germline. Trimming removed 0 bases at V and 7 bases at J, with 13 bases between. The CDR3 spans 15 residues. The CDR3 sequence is CASSLARVGRQPQHF. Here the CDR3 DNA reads TGTGCCAGCAGCTTAGCCAGAGTTGGGAGGCAGCCCCAGCATTTT.

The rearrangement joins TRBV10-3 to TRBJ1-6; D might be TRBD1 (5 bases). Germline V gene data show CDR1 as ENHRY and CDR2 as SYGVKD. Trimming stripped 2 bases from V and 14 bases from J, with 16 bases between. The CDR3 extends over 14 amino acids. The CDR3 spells CAISEGDGWGALHF. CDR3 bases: TGTGCCATCAGTGAGGGGGACGGCTGGGGGGCCCTCCACTTT.

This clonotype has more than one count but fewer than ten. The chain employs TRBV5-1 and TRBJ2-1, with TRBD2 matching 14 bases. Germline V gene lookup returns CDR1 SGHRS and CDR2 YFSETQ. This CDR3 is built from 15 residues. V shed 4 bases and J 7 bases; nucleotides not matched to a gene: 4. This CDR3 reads CASSEGTSGGNEQFF. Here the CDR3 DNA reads TGCGCCAGCAGCGAGGGGACTAGCGGGGGTAATGAGCAGTTCTTC.

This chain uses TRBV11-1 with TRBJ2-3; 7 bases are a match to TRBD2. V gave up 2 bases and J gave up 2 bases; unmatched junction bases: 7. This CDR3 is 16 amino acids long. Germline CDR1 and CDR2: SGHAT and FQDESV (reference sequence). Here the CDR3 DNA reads TGTGCCAGCAGCTTATTTACTAGCGTCATCACAGATACGCAGTATTTT. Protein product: CASSLFTSVITDTQYF.

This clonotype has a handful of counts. In DNA, the CDR3 is TGTGCCAGCAGTTACTCGATCGGCGGCTACACCTTC. This encodes CASSYSIGGYTF. The chain is built from TRBV6-2 or TRBV6-3 and TRBJ1-2; D remains unclear. Looked up from germline, CDR1 is MNHEY and CDR2 is SVGEGT. The CDR3 length is 12 residues. Trimming took 0 bases from V and 8 from J, leaving 7 bases between them.

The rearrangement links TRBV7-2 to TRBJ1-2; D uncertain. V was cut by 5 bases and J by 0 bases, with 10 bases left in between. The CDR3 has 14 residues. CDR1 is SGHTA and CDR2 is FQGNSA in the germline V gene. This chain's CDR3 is CASSRSGANYGYTF. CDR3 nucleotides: TGTGCCAGCAGCCGGAGCGGGGCTAACTATGGCTACACCTTC.

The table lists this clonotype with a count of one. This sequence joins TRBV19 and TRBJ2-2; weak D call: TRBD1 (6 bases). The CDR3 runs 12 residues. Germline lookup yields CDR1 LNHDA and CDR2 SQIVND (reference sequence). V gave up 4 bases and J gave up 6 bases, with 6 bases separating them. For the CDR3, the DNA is TGTGCCAGTAGTACAGGGGCCGGGGAGCTGTTTTTT. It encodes CASSTGAGELFF.

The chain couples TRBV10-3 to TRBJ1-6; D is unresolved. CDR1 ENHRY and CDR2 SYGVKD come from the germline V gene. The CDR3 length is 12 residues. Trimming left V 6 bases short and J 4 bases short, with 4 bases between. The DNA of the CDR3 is TGTGCCATCAGCGATTATAATTCACCCCTCCACTTT. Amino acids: CAISDYNSPLHF.

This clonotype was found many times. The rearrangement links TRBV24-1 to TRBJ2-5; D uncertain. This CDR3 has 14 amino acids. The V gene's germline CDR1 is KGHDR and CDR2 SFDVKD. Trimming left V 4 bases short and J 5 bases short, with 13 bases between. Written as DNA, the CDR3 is TGTGCCACCAGTGACCCAAGGGCGACGGAGACCCAGTACTTC. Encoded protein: CATSDPRATETQYF.

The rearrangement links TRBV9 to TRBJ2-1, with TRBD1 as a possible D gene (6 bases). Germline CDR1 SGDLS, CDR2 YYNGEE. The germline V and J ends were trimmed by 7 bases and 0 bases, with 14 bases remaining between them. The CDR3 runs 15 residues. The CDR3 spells CASAETGDSYNEQFF. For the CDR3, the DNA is TGTGCCAGCGCCGAGACAGGCGACTCCTACAATGAGCAGTTCTTC.

The CDR3 DNA follows: TGCGCCAGCAGCCACCGCTACTACAATGAGCAGTTCTTC. Its protein product is CASSHRYYNEQFF. The chain is built from TRBV4-1 and TRBJ2-1; D remains unclear. The CDR3 contains 13 residues. Germline-derived CDR1 and CDR2 are MGHRA and YSYEKL. V was shortened by 3 bases and J by 3 bases, with 6 bases between the two germline ends.